The following is a T cell receptor (beta chain) sequence with its context. This clone's antigen is unknown. Base qualities are not recorded, but no much larger clone differs from it by a single base. The donors were included in the validation cohort of over a hundred subjects, a group kept apart from the roughly 670-subject first cohort. Inclusive of the bounding cysteine and phenylalanine, the CDR3 is 13 residues long. Of the read, only the CDR3 DNA is kept; its 39 bases are in frame from base 1. Cut back by 6 bases and 0 bases, the V and J ends lie 8 bases apart. CDR1 is given as ENHRY and CDR2 as SYGVKD, both from the germline V gene. These data originate in a study of cytomegalovirus exposure and HLA in healthy donors (TCRdb year 2017). A note on the overall study: According to a later analysis, the approximately 120 validation repertoires were produced on the same platform as the roughly 720 repertoires of the first cohort. To predict cytomegalovirus infection status, the study combined high-throughput TCR immunosequencing, statistical association of individual TCRs with disease status, and machine learning. The study aimed to test whether signatures of past pathogen exposure could be identified by cataloging public T cell receptors. In addition to the first cohort of about 650 subjects, a separate validation cohort of 130 or so different subjects was used. General conclusions and limits of the study: The classifier was reported to diagnose cytomegalovirus status with high specificity and sensitivity in both the original and validation cohorts. Most TCR sequences were observed very rarely across donors, whereas some public TCRs were present in many individuals. In the study, roughly 160 TCR beta chains were listed as associated with cytomegalovirus. A later analysis found that TCRs clustered in the first cohort also tended to co-occur in the 120 validation repertoires, with 94% of cluster scores above 0. A later analysis lacked HLA typing for the validation cohort, so it scored co-occurrence in that cohort across all 120 repertoires. The authors suggested that the approach could potentially be generalized to other disease states and immunological phenotypes. A few of the identified cytomegalovirus-associated TCR beta chains were confirmed in vitro to be specific for cytomegalovirus antigens.

Libraries were prepared through the immunoSEQ multiplex PCR assay. Regarding the original processing steps: A statistical classification framework was built to diagnose cytomegalovirus status from the catalog of TCR beta chain sequences. The immuneACCESS repertoire file appears here via TCRdb, limited to in-frame rearrangements. These files lack a portion of the clones; in checked studies, under half of the deficit traces to unresolved V genes, and the cause of the others is not known. From that table come the V and J calls and clone size; the DNA was used to work out D and trimming. The sample table shows roughly 50,000 clones, and 93% are seen once. The top ten clonotypes cover 1.5% to 2% of the sample.

Specimen: PBMCs. The chain couples TRBV10-3 to TRBJ1-2, with the identity of the D gene unclear. The source of this sequence is a young woman in good health and CMV-seropositive. The nucleotide sequence reads TGTGCCATCAGATACAATGCTAACTATGGCTACACCTTC. This is translated as CAIRYNANYGYTF.